These T cell receptor beta chains were read from a single sample in a study of cytomegalovirus exposure and HLA in healthy donors. Libraries were prepared by immunoSEQ multiplex PCR; TCRdb keeps only in-frame clonotypes and omits some of them. The table has over 200,000 clones, 82% seen once. Input material: PBMCs. The receptors stem from a man aged 35 to 55 in good health and CMV-seropositive. Both conserved end residues are part of each CDR3. The D gene is left open where the match is weak. Some rows have no size entry. The others give once, few or many, or a class for an expanded clone.

clone size: NA
V gene: TRBV7-6
CDR3 length: 15
J gene: TRBJ1-1
D gene: NA
CDR3 DNA: TGTGCCAGCAGCTCCGCCTCGGGGAGTGGGACTGAAGCTTTCTTT
CDR3 protein: CASSSASGSGTEAFF

clone size: NA
V gene: TRBV29-1
CDR3 length: 12
J gene: TRBJ1-1
D gene: NA
CDR3 DNA: TGCAGCGTTGACAGGGGGAACACTGAAGCTTTCTTT
CDR3 protein: CSVDRGNTEAFF

clone size: NA
V gene: TRBV6-6
CDR3 length: 14
J gene: TRBJ2-2
D gene: TRBD2
CDR3 DNA: TGTGCCTTCCGGACTAGCGGGAGAGTCGGGGAGCTGTTTTTT
CDR3 protein: CAFRTSGRVGELFF

clone size: NA
V gene: TRBV7-9
CDR3 length: 13
J gene: TRBJ2-7
D gene: NA
CDR3 DNA: TGTGCCAGCAGCCCGCTACAGGTCTACGAGCAGTACTTC
CDR3 protein: CASSPLQVYEQYF

clone size: NA
V gene: TRBV6-6
CDR3 length: 12
J gene: TRBJ1-1
D gene: NA
CDR3 DNA: TGTGCCGGAGACAGTGGGGACACTGAAGCTTTCTTT
CDR3 protein: CAGDSGDTEAFF

clone size: few
V gene: TRBV15
CDR3 length: 15
J gene: TRBJ2-7
D gene: TRBD2
CDR3 DNA: TGTGCCACCAGCCGACGGACTAGTTCGAGGATCGAGCAGTACTTC
CDR3 protein: CATSRRTSSRIEQYF

clone size: NA
V gene: TRBV11-3
CDR3 length: 16
J gene: TRBJ2-1
D gene: TRBD1
CDR3 DNA: TGTGCCAGCAGCCCTGGGACAGGAAATGCCTACAATGAGCAGTTCTTC
CDR3 protein: CASSPGTGNAYNEQFF

clone size: NA
V gene: TRBV2
CDR3 length: 10
J gene: TRBJ1-6
D gene: NA
CDR3 DNA: TGTGCCAGGGGCGGGCCACCCCTCCACTTT
CDR3 protein: CARGGPPLHF

clone size: once
V gene: TRBV9
CDR3 length: 15
J gene: TRBJ2-3
D gene: NA
CDR3 DNA: TGTGCCAGCAGCGTAGCTGACAGGAGCACAGATACGCAGTATTTT
CDR3 protein: CASSVADRSTDTQYF

clone size: NA
V gene: TRBV5-6
CDR3 length: 14
J gene: TRBJ1-6
D gene: NA
CDR3 DNA: TGTGCCAGCAGCTCGCAGATATATAATTCACCCCTCCACTTT
CDR3 protein: CASSSQIYNSPLHF

clone size: NA
V gene: TRBV18
CDR3 length: 13
J gene: TRBJ1-2
D gene: NA
CDR3 DNA: TGTGCCAGCTCACCAGGGGAGGACTATGGCTACACCTTC
CDR3 protein: CASSPGEDYGYTF

clone size: NA
V gene: TRBV5-6
CDR3 length: 13
J gene: TRBJ2-5
D gene: NA
CDR3 DNA: TGTGCCAGCAGCTTGCCAGTATCGGAGACCCAGTACTTC
CDR3 protein: CASSLPVSETQYF

clone size: NA
V gene: TRBV5-1
CDR3 length: 15
J gene: TRBJ2-7
D gene: TRBD2
CDR3 DNA: TGCGCCAGCAGCTTGACTAGCGGGATGATCAACGAGCAGTACTTC
CDR3 protein: CASSLTSGMINEQYF

clone size: NA
V gene: TRBV19
CDR3 length: 16
J gene: TRBJ2-5
D gene: TRBD2
CDR3 DNA: TGTGCCAGTAGTATAGCCGGGACTAGCGGGTCGGAGACCCAGTACTTC
CDR3 protein: CASSIAGTSGSETQYF

clone size: NA
V gene: TRBV5-3
CDR3 length: 10
J gene: TRBJ1-1
D gene: NA
CDR3 DNA: TGTGCCAGGAGGACAGTTGAAGCTTTCTTT
CDR3 protein: CARRTVEAFF

clone size: many
V gene: TRBV5-6
CDR3 length: 16
J gene: TRBJ2-2
D gene: TRBD2
CDR3 DNA: TGTGCCAGCACCGGGGGGGATAGCGGGAACACCGGGGAGCTGTTTTTT
CDR3 protein: CASTGGDSGNTGELFF

clone size: few
V gene: TRBV5-6
CDR3 length: 12
J gene: TRBJ2-3
D gene: NA
CDR3 DNA: TGTGCCAGCAGCTTCCCTTCAGATACGCAGTATTTT
CDR3 protein: CASSFPSDTQYF

clone size: NA
V gene: TRBV5-1
CDR3 length: 14
J gene: TRBJ2-3
D gene: NA
CDR3 DNA: TGCGCCAGCAACTCCCGGGGATCCGCAGATACGCAGTATTTT
CDR3 protein: CASNSRGSADTQYF

clone size: NA
V gene: TRBV6-5
CDR3 length: 13
J gene: TRBJ2-5
D gene: NA
CDR3 DNA: TGTGCCAGCAGTCCTCCGGGGCAAGAGACCCAGTACTTC
CDR3 protein: CASSPPGQETQYF

clone size: NA
V gene: TRBV6-5
CDR3 length: 14
J gene: TRBJ1-5
D gene: NA
CDR3 DNA: TGTGCCAGCAGTTACTCGACAGGATCACAGCCCCAGCATTTT
CDR3 protein: CASSYSTGSQPQHF

clone size: NA
V gene: TRBV6-1
CDR3 length: 15
J gene: TRBJ1-1
D gene: NA
CDR3 DNA: TGTGCCAGCAGTGAGGTCTGGACAAAGAACACTGAAGCTTTCTTT
CDR3 protein: CASSEVWTKNTEAFF

clone size: few
V gene: TRBV12-5
CDR3 length: 15
J gene: TRBJ2-3
D gene: TRBD1
CDR3 DNA: TGTGCTAGTGGCCAAACGGGACAGAACACAGATACGCAGTATTTT
CDR3 protein: CASGQTGQNTDTQYF

clone size: NA
V gene: TRBV5-8
CDR3 length: 15
J gene: TRBJ1-5
D gene: NA
CDR3 DNA: TGTGCCAGCAGCCCTGGGACAAACCTCAATCAGCCCCAGCATTTT
CDR3 protein: CASSPGTNLNQPQHF

clone size: NA
V gene: TRBV5-5
CDR3 length: 14
J gene: TRBJ2-3
D gene: NA
CDR3 DNA: TGTGCCAGCAGCTTGAGTATAGGAGAAGATACGCAGTATTTT
CDR3 protein: CASSLSIGEDTQYF

clone size: few
V gene: TRBV30
CDR3 length: 13
J gene: TRBJ1-1
D gene: NA
CDR3 DNA: TGTGCCTGGAGTTCTGAGACCGACACAAAAGCTTTCTTT
CDR3 protein: CAWSSETDTKAFF